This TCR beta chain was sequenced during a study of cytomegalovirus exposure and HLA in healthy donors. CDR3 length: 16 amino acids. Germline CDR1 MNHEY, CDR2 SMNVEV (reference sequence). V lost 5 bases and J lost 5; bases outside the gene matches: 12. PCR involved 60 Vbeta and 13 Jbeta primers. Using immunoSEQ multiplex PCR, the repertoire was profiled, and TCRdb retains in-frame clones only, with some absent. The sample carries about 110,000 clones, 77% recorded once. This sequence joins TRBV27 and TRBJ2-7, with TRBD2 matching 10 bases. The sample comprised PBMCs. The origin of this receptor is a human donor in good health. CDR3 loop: CASSRRAGGLLDEQYF. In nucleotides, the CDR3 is TGTGCCAGCAGTCGCCGAGCGGGAGGGCTCTTGGACGAGCAGTACTTC.